Each of the 15 T cell receptor beta chains below was sequenced from the same sample in a study of patients and donors after allogeneic stem cell transplantation. Each CDR3 protein is one row after TCRdb ran MiXCR on the RT-PCR reads. The sample consists of about a million distinct CDR3 sequences, roughly 17% of them appearing once. Sequenced material: blood, either unsorted or a sorted T cell fraction (not recorded which). The receptors shown here come from a human donor who was either an allogeneic HSCT recipient or a stem cell or donor lymphocyte infusion donor (not recorded which). It is not recorded whose cells these are; they may come from a transplant donor.

A few counts support this clonotype. CDR3 in DNA: TGTGCCAGCAGTGGAAGTCAGGGGCCCGGGAGAGCTTTCTTT. This encodes CASSGSQGPGRAFF. J is TRBJ1-1 and V is TRBV6-1; D possibly corresponds to TRBD1 (6 bases). V shed 4 bases and J shed 10 bases, with 19 bases lying between them. In germline, CDR1 is MNHNS, CDR2 SASEGT. This CDR3 region has 14 residues.

The chain links TRBV12-3 or TRBV12-4 to TRBJ1-5, with D possibly being TRBD1 (6 bases). Trimming cost V 2 bases and J 6 bases, with 11 bases left between them. This CDR3 has 14 residues. The chain's CDR3 is CASSLRVGGQPQHF. The CDR3 bases are TGTGCCAGCAGTTTACGTGTAGGGGGTCAGCCCCAGCATTTT.

This clonotype has just a few counts. This chain's CDR3 is CAISEPLGTRYEQYF. The CDR3 DNA reads as TGTGCCATCAGTGAGCCCTTGGGGACCCGCTACGAGCAGTACTTC. J is TRBJ2-7 and V is TRBV10-3; D may be TRBD1 or TRBD2 (5 bases each). The CDR3 consists of 15 residues. Germline V gene lookup returns CDR1 ENHRY and CDR2 SYGVKD. V gave up 2 bases and J gave up 3 bases, with 14 bases separating them.

The J gene is TRBJ2-1, the V gene TRBV3-1; D unresolved. This CDR3 spans 15 amino acids. Trimming pared 4 bases from V and 0 bases from J, leaving 10 bases between. Germline CDR1 LGHDT, CDR2 YNNKEL (reference sequence). CDR3 amino acids: CASSLANSSYNEQFF. The CDR3 DNA sequence: TGTGCCAGCAGCCTTGCTAATAGCTCCTACAATGAGCAGTTCTTC.

CDR3 nucleotides: TGCAGTGCTAGGGGGGGGAGCGCCCGCGAGCAGTACTTC. Translated: CSARGGSAREQYF. The chain combines TRBV20-1 with TRBJ2-7; 7 positions match TRBD2. The CDR3 has 13 residues. Looked up from germline, CDR1 is DFQATT and CDR2 is SNEGSKA (reference sequence). Trimming took 3 bases from V and 6 from J; bases not matched to a gene: 8.

There are many counts of this clonotype. The rearrangement joins TRBV12-3 or TRBV12-4 to TRBJ2-7, with D unclear. V dropped 6 bases and J dropped 2 bases, with 11 bases sitting between them. CDR3 size: 13 residues. This CDR3 is CASSSSGTYEQYF. CDR3 nucleotide sequence: TGTGCCAGCAGCTCTTCCGGTACCTACGAGCAGTACTTC.

The chain joins TRBV11-2 to TRBJ2-2; a weak D match, TRBD2 (6 bases). The V and J ends lost 2 bases and 6 bases respectively, with 13 bases between them. The CDR3 is 15 amino acids. Germline CDR1 reads SGHAT; CDR2 reads FQNNGV. CDR3 residues: CASSLRLSGPGELFF. The CDR3 DNA is TGTGCCAGCAGCTTAAGGTTGAGCGGGCCCGGGGAGCTGTTTTTT.

The chain links TRBV10-3 to TRBJ1-1; D uncertain. The CDR3 totals 16 residues. CDR1 and CDR2 (germline): ENHRY, SYGVKD. Trimming removed 7 bases from V and 5 bases from J, with 23 bases in between. For the CDR3, the DNA is TGTGCCATCACCGAAAAGACGGGCGGGTTGTCTACTGAAGCTTTCTTT. Translated: CAITEKTGGLSTEAFF.

The table lists this clonotype with a few counts. This sequence joins TRBV7-9 and TRBJ2-7; D is uncertain. The V and J ends lost 6 bases and 2 bases respectively, with 17 bases between them. The germline CDR1 and CDR2 sequences are SEHNR and FQNEAQ (reference sequence). The CDR3 is 15 residues long. CDR3 DNA: TGTGCCAGCAGTCCCCCTAAGCCGGGCCCCTACGAGCAGTACTTC. As protein: CASSPPKPGPYEQYF.

This clonotype turned up a few times. This chain links TRBV20-1 with TRBJ1-6, with D unresolved. Trimming stripped 5 bases from V and 0 bases from J, with 14 bases between. CDR3 size: 16 residues. Germline-derived CDR1 and CDR2 are DFQATT and SNEGSKA (reference sequence). DNA of the CDR3: TGCAGTGCTCCCGGCAGGAAGAGCTCCTATAATTCACCCCTCCACTTT. It yields the protein CSAPGRKSSYNSPLHF.

This chain links TRBV5-1 with TRBJ1-5, with D unresolved. Germline loops: CDR1 SGHRS, CDR2 YFSETQ. Deletions cut 4 bases from V and 6 bases from J, with 14 bases between. The CDR3 contains 14 residues. The CDR3 DNA sequence: TGCGCCAGCAGCGACGCGGGTTCCGGTCAGCCCCAGCATTTT. Translation gives CASSDAGSGQPQHF.

A few counts support this clonotype. V and J are TRBV12-3 or TRBV12-4 and TRBJ1-3; 12 bases agree with TRBD1. CDR3 length: 18 residues. V lost 5 bases and J lost 1; bases outside the gene matches: 9. The DNA for the CDR3 is TGTGCCAGCAGTAACGGGACAGGGGGCGAAGGATCTGGAAACACCATATATTTT. Translated, it gives CASSNGTGGEGSGNTIYF.

This clonotype was counted ten times or more. The chain has TRBV5-1 and TRBJ2-1; 9 bases line up with TRBD2. This CDR3 is 13 amino acids long. Germline CDR1 SGHRS, CDR2 YFSETQ. V shed 7 bases and J 7 bases; nucleotides not matched to a gene: 6. Written as DNA, the CDR3 is TGCGCCAGCCACGGTCTAGCGGGAAATGAGCAGTTCTTC. This codes for CASHGLAGNEQFF.

The chain employs TRBV11-1 and TRBJ2-1; 12 bases are a match to TRBD2. Germline values: CDR1 SGHAT, CDR2 FQDESV (reference sequence). The CDR3 is 18 residues long. V was pared by 5 bases and J by 0 bases, with 8 bases of the junction left unmatched. As DNA, the CDR3 is TGTGCCAGCAGCCTACTAGCGGGGGGTCTCCGCTCCTACAATGAGCAGTTCTTC. This gives the protein CASSLLAGGLRSYNEQFF.

This clonotype was seen a few times. The chain carries TRBV12-3 or TRBV12-4 and TRBJ1-5; 11 bases match TRBD1. The length of the CDR3 is 16 residues. V lost 4 bases and J lost 7; bases outside the gene matches: 9. CDR3 nucleotide sequence: TGTGCCAGCAGTTCCCGAGGGACAGGGGGAGGGCAGCCCCAGCATTTT. It translates to CASSSRGTGGGQPQHF.